This TCR beta chain is drawn from a study of blood T cell repertoires in COVID-19. Residents of 24 US areas, aged about 18 to 100 years, made up the participants. The table came from immunoSEQ multiplex PCR; TCRdb's copy has only in-frame clones and leaves some out. The sample has some 270,000 clones, around 93% seen once; the top ten hold less than 3.5%. The CDR3 totals 15 residues. Trimming left V 0 bases short and J 2 bases short, with 9 bases between. The germline V gene has CDR1 SGHRS and CDR2 YFSETQ. Sequenced: PBMCs or T cells enriched from blood (not recorded which). This chain joins TRBV5-1 and TRBJ2-1; a weak D match, TRBD1 (6 bases). The sequence came from a man aged 35-49 years who had been exposed to COVID-19. CDR3 protein: CASSLETGPYNEQFF. The CDR3 nucleotides are TGCGCCAGCAGCTTGGAAACAGGGCCCTACAATGAGCAGTTCTTC.